These 14 T cell receptor beta chains came from one sample sequenced in a study of identical twins. MiXCR, applied by TCRdb to the 5' RACE reads, yields one record per CDR3 protein. The sample gives about 530,000 distinct CDR3 sequences, approximately 20% of which show up once; approximately 0.48% is in the top ten. These data were also filed under a second study, of yellow fever vaccine responses in identical twins.

Sample: CD4+ T cells sorted from blood. Receptors originate from a woman aged 18-35 years in good health.

In its sample, this clonotype was seen a few times. V gene TRBV2 combines with J gene TRBJ2-3; the D is unclear. Trimming removed 5 bases from V and 0 bases from J, with 12 bases in between. CDR1 SNHLY and CDR2 FYNNEI come from the germline V gene. The CDR3 has 15 residues. The DNA of the CDR3 is TGTGCCAGCAGTAAGGAGCACCGTAGCACAGATACGCAGTATTTT. Its translation: CASSKEHRSTDTQYF.

This clonotype was detected only a few times. V is TRBV6-5 and J is TRBJ1-4; a possible D gene is TRBD1 (5 bases). There are 16 residues in the CDR3. Trimming took off 2 bases at V and 6 bases at J, with 16 bases between the two ends. The germline V gene has CDR1 MNHEY and CDR2 SVGAGI. The CDR3 nucleotides read TGTGCCAGCAGTTACAGTAACCCCCGGGGGGATGAAAAACTGTTTTTT. Its translation is CASSYSNPRGDEKLFF.

This clonotype was observed a few times. The chain combines TRBV4-2 with TRBJ2-3, with TRBD2 matching 9 bases. Trimming removed 0 bases from V and 6 bases from J; junction bases left unmatched: 7. Germline V CDR1 and CDR2: LGHNA, YNFKEQ. The CDR3 length is 16 residues. The CDR3 DNA follows: TGTGCCAGCAGCCAAGATGTGGCGCGGGGGGGGGATACGCAGTATTTT. Amino acids: CASSQDVARGGDTQYF.

The chain couples TRBV5-1 to TRBJ2-5, with D unclear. Trimming removed 0 bases from V and 0 bases from J, with 9 bases in between. Germline V gene sequence: CDR1 SGHRS, CDR2 YFSETQ. The CDR3 is made up of 15 amino acids. CDR3: CASSLGLDYQETQYF. As DNA, the CDR3 is TGCGCCAGCAGCTTGGGGCTAGACTACCAAGAGACCCAGTACTTC.

The chain joins TRBV12-3 or TRBV12-4 to TRBJ2-2; the D is unclear. The CDR3 runs to 16 residues. The V end was cut by 2 bases, the J end by 4 bases, with 14 bases between. The CDR3: CASSLLVTSLTGELFF. The CDR3 DNA follows: TGTGCCAGCAGTTTATTAGTGACCTCGCTCACCGGGGAGCTGTTTTTT.

The sample holds a few counts of this clonotype. The rearrangement uses TRBV20-1 and TRBJ2-5, with D maybe TRBD2 (5 bases). There are 13 residues in the CDR3. CDR1 and CDR2 (germline): DFQATT, SNEGSKA (reference sequence). Trimming cost V 2 bases and J 6 bases, with 13 bases left between them. The CDR3: CSARLAIGQTQYF. In DNA form, the CDR3 reads TGCAGTGCTAGACTAGCTATCGGCCAGACCCAGTACTTC.

The rearrangement joins TRBV7-2 to TRBJ2-3; maybe TRBD2 (6 bases). The CDR3 consists of 15 residues. From germline, CDR1 is SGHTA and CDR2 FQGNSA. V lost 1 base and J 2 bases, leaving 10 bases between the germline ends. The CDR3 nucleotides read TGTGCCAGCAGCTTAGAAGGCGGGGACACAGATACGCAGTATTTT. It translates to CASSLEGGDTDTQYF.

This clonotype came up a few times. The V call is TRBV6-1, the J call TRBJ1-1, with TRBD1 matching over 8 bases. The germline CDR1 and CDR2 sequences are MNHNS and SASEGT. Losses at the gene ends were 7 bases for V and 4 bases for J; bases not matched to a gene: 8. The CDR3 runs to 14 residues. The DNA for the CDR3 is TGTGCCAGCAACCGACAGGGGATGGGCACTGAAGCTTTCTTT. Its protein is CASNRQGMGTEAFF.

The gene calls are TRBV10-2 and TRBJ1-6, with a weak D call TRBD1 (6 bases). The CDR3 covers 14 residues. Deletions cut 6 bases from V and 10 bases from J, with 16 bases between. The V gene's germline CDR1 is WSHSY and CDR2 SAAADI. The CDR3 DNA reads as TGCGCCAGCAGAGAACAGGGAGGGCAGTCACCCCTCCACTTT. Its protein product is CASREQGGQSPLHF.

This clonotype showed up just a few times. The chain couples TRBV29-1 to TRBJ2-3; 7 positions match TRBD1. V shed 0 bases and J 5 bases; nucleotides not matched to a gene: 8. This CDR3 is built from 15 residues. Germline CDR1 is SQVTM and CDR2 is ANQGSEA. The CDR3 DNA reads as TGCAGCGTTGAAGATAAAGGACAGGCGGTAGATACGCAGTATTTT. It is translated as CSVEDKGQAVDTQYF.

The chain recombines TRBV4-2 with TRBJ2-1; the match to TRBD2 covers 10 bases. Germline CDR1 reads LGHNA; CDR2 reads YNFKEQ. V gave up 0 bases and J gave up 11 bases; unmatched junction bases: 4. CDR3 length: 14 amino acids. This CDR3 is CASSQELAGRQQFF. The CDR3 DNA reads TGTGCCAGCAGCCAAGAACTAGCGGGGAGGCAGCAGTTCTTC.

The rearrangement uses TRBV3-1 and TRBJ1-1; D is perhaps TRBD1 (5 bases). Germline V gene sequence: CDR1 LGHDT, CDR2 YNNKEL (reference sequence). Trimming took 5 bases from V and 0 from J, leaving 13 bases between them. The CDR3 consists of 15 residues. Here the CDR3 DNA reads TGTGCCAGCAGCGTGGGGCAGACCTTGAACACTGAAGCTTTCTTT. Residues: CASSVGQTLNTEAFF.

This chain connects TRBV4-2 to TRBJ2-1; D unclear. From germline, CDR1 is LGHNA and CDR2 YNFKEQ. V was shortened by 1 base and J by 7 bases, with 8 bases between the two germline ends. This CDR3 region has 13 residues. The CDR3 nucleotides read TGTGCCAGCAGCCAAGTATATGCAAATGAGCAGTTCTTC. This gives the protein CASSQVYANEQFF.

This clonotype was seen a few times. The chain employs TRBV19 and TRBJ1-5, with 7 bases matching TRBD1. V lost 4 bases to trimming and J lost 4 bases; unmatched junction nucleotides: 4. CDR3 size: 14 residues. Germline V gives CDR1 LNHDA, CDR2 SQIVND (reference sequence). CDR3 coding DNA: TGTGCCAGTAGTACTCGACAGGGAAATCAGCCCCAGCATTTT. This codes for CASSTRQGNQPQHF.